Here is one T cell receptor (beta chain) with its context. The antigen remains unidentified. J was trimmed by 7 bases and V by 2 bases; bases with no gene match: 5. The CDR3 spans 14 residues. Per the germline V gene, CDR1 is MNHEY and CDR2 is SVGAGI. This entry comes from a study of cytomegalovirus exposure and HLA in healthy donors. The study's findings and limits: On later analysis, the bulk of CMV-associated TCR beta chains appeared to be HLA-restricted. Apart from CMV serostatus, no immune exposure information was available. Exclusion as indistinguishable affected some V segments, including TRBV6-2 and TRBV6-3. Most sequenced TCRs were rare (though some public TCRs occurred in many donors).

PCR used 60 Vbeta primers and 13 Jbeta primers. The method was immunoSEQ multiplex PCR; TCRdb's version includes in-frame clones alone and lacks a portion of them. The repertoire holds some 99,000 clones, with about 80% as singletons. Source material: PBMCs. The rearrangement links TRBV6-5 to TRBJ2-4, with 7 positions matching TRBD2. The TCR sequence derives from a man aged 40-55 years in good health and CMV-seronegative. In DNA form, the CDR3 reads TGTGCCAGCAGTTACGGGGAGGGAGGGAACATTCAGTACTTC. Residues: CASSYGEGGNIQYF.